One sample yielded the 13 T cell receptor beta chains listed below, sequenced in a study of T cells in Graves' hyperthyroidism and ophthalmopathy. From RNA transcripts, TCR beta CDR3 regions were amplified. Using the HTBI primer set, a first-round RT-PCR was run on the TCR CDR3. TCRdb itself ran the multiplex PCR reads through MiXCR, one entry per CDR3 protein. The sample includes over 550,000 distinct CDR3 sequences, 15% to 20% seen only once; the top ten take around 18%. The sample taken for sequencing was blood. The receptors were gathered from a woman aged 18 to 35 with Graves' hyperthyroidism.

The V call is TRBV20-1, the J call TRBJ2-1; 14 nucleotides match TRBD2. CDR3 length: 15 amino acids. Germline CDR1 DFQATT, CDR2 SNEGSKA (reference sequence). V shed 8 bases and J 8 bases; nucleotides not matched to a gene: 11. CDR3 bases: TGCAGTCTGGGTAAGGGACTAGCGGGAGTCCATGAGCAGTTCTTC. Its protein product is CSLGKGLAGVHEQFF.

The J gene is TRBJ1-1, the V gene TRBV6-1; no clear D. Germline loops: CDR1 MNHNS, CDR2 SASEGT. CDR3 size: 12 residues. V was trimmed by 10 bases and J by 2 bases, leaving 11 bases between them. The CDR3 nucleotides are TGTGCCACCCTTCTTTTTAACACTGAAGCTTTCTTT. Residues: CATLLFNTEAFF.

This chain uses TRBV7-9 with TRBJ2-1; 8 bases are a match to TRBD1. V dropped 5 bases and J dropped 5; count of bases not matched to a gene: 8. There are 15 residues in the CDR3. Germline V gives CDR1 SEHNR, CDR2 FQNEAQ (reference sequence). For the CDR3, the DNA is TGTGCCAGCAGCCGCCCCAGGACAGGGCACAATGAGCAGTTCTTC. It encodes CASSRPRTGHNEQFF.

The DNA of the CDR3 is TGCGCCAGCAGCCATCCCGACACCTACAATGAGCAGTTCTTC. Protein: CASSHPDTYNEQFF. This chain links TRBV5-1 with TRBJ2-1; the D is unclear. This CDR3 has 14 residues. Germline CDR1 and CDR2: SGHRS and YFSETQ. The V end lost 4 bases, the J end lost 2 bases, and 10 bases lay between the germline ends.

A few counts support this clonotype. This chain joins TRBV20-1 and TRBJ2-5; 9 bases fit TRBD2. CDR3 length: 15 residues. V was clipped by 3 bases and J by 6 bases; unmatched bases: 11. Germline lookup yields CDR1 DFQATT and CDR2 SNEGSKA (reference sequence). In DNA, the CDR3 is TGCAGTGCTAGTTTAAGCGGGGGGCCCTGGAAGACCCAGTACTTC. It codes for CSASLSGGPWKTQYF.

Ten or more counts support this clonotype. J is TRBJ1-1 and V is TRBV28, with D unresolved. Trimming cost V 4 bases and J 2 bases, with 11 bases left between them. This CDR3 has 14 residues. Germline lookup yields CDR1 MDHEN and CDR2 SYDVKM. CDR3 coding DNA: TGTGCCAGCAGTTCGAGAGTTCATAACACTGAAGCTTTCTTT. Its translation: CASSSRVHNTEAFF. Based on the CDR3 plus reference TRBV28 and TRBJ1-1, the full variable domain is DVKVTQSSRYLVKRTGEKVFLECVQDMDHENMFWYRQDPGLGLRLIYFSYDVKMKEKGDIPEGYSVSREKKERFSLILESASTNQTSMYLCASSSRVHNTEAFFGQGTRLTVV.

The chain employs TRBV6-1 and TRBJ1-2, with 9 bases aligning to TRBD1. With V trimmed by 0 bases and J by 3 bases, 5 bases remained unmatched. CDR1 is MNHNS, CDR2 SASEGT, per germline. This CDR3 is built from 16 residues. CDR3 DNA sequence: TGTGCCAGCAGTGAAGCTTTGAGACAGGGGGACTATGGCTACACCTTC. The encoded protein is CASSEALRQGDYGYTF.

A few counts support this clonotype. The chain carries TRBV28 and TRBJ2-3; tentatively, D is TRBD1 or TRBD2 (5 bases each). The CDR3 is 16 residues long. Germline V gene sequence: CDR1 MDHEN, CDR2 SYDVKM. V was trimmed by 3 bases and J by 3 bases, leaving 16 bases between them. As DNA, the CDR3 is TGTGCCAGCAGTTTCGGGGCGGTCCTTGGGACAGATACGCAGTATTTT. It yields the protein CASSFGAVLGTDTQYF.

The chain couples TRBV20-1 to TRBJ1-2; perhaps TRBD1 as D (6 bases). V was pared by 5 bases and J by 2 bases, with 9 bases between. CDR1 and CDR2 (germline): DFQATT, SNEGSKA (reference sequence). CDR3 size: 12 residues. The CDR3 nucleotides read TGCAGTGCTCAAGGACAGAACTATGGCTACACCTTC. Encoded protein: CSAQGQNYGYTF.

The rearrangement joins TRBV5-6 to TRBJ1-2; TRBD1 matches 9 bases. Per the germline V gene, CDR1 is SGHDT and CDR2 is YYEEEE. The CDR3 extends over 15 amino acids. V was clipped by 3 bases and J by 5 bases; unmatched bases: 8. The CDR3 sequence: CASSSSPGQGYGYTF. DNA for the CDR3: TGTGCCAGCAGCTCATCCCCGGGACAGGGTTATGGCTACACCTTC.

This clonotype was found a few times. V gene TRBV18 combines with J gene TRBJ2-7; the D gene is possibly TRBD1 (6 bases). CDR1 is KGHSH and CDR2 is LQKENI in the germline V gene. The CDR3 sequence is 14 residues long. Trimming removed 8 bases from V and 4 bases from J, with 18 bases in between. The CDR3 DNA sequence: TGTGCCAGCGCCGACAGGAGCATCCAGTACGAGCAGTACTTC. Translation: CASADRSIQYEQYF.

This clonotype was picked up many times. CDR3 sequence: CASSPNRPTGYSGNTIYF. The CDR3 bases are TGTGCCAGCAGCCCTAATCGCCCGACAGGCTACTCTGGAAACACCATATATTTT. The genes are TRBV4-2 and TRBJ1-3; TRBD1 is a possible D gene (6 bases). The ends were cut back, 4 bases at V and 0 bases at J, with 19 bases in the middle. Germline V lookup: CDR1 LGHNA, CDR2 YNFKEQ. The CDR3 extends over 18 amino acids.

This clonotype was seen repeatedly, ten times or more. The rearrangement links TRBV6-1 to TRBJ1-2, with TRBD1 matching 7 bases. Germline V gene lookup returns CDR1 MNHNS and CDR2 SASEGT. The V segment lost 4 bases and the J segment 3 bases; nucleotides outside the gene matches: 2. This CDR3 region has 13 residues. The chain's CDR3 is CASSAGTDYGYTF. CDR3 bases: TGTGCCAGCAGTGCCGGGACAGACTATGGCTACACCTTC.